This T cell receptor beta chain was captured in a study of blood T cells in healthy people across ages. The CDR3 contains 15 residues. Per germline, CDR1 SGHDT and CDR2 YYEEEE. Of note for this clonotype: Its specificity is not known.

Study results and caveats: What prevented conclusive comparison of naive and antigen-experienced cells was that PBMCs were unsorted.

The second PCR ran roughly 7 to 12 cycles with a sample-barcoded 5' primer and J-beta primers. TCRdb reprocessed the 5' RACE reads via MiXCR and lists one record per CDR3 protein. The data contain fewer than 800,000 distinct CDR3 sequences, roughly 25% of them seen just once; the ten biggest clones take up under 9.5%. These data were also filed under a second study, of T cells of mothers and their children. That work adds: In each mother, TCR beta CDR3 reads exceeded 8 million; in each child, they numbered around 3 million.

What was sequenced was blood. The TCR was taken from a boy aged 5-17 years in good health. The chain links TRBV5-6 to TRBJ2-5; D is perhaps TRBD2 (5 bases). The assigned J gene may be wrong: the sequence end matches TRBJ2-7 better. This CDR3 is CASTEAGILVDEQYF. The CDR3 bases are TGTGCCAGCACAGAAGCCGGGATACTCGTCGACGAGCAGTACTTC.